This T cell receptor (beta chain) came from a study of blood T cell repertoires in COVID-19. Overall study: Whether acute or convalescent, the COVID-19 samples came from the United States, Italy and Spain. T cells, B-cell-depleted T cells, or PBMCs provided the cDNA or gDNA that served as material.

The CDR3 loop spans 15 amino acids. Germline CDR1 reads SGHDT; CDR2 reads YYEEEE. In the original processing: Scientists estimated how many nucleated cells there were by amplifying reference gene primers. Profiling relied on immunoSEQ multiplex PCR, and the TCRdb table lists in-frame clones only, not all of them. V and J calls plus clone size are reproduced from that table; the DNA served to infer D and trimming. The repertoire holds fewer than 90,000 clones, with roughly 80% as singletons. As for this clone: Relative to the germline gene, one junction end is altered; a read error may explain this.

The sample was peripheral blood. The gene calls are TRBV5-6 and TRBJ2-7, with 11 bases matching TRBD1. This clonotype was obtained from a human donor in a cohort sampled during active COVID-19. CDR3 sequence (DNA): TGCGAACCGGGACAGGGGGTGATCATCCCCTACGAGCAGTACTTC. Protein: CEPGQGVIIPYEQYF.